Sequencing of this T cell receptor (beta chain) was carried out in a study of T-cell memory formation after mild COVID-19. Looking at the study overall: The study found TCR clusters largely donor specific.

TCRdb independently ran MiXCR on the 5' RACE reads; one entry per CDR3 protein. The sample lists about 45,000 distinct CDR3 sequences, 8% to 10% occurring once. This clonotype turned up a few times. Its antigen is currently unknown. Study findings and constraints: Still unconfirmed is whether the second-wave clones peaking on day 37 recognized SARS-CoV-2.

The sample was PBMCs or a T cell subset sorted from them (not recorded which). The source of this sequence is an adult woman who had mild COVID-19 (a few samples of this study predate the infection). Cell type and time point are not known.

CDR3 bases: TGTGCCAGCAGTTACTCGCAAGGCCACACCATATATTTT. Amino acids: CASSYSQGHTIYF. V usage is TRBV6-5 and J usage is TRBJ1-3; no clear D. V was cut by 0 bases and J by 8 bases, with 8 bases left in between. CDR3 length: 13 amino acids. Germline values: CDR1 MNHEY, CDR2 SVGAGI.